This T cell receptor (beta chain) was captured by sequencing in a study of beta chain features in type 1 diabetes. General study results and limits: For Type 1 diabetes patients, all four CD4+ subsets carried TCRB CDR3s that were moderately but significantly shorter.

V lost 2 bases and J lost 6, with 7 bases in between. The germline gives CDR1 DFQATT, CDR2 SNEGSKA (reference sequence). The CDR3 consists of 11 residues. The sequenced template was cDNA made from the entire isolated RNA. TCRdb's copy holds only in-frame clones and misses some; the assay was immunoSEQ multiplex PCR. The sample has some 190,000 clones; approximately 8% are singletons. This clone appeared a few times. The antigen is unknown. The origin of this receptor is a woman aged 40 to 49 with type 1 diabetes. The specimen sequenced was central memory CD4+ T cells from blood. This chain joins TRBV20-1 and TRBJ1-1; D is perhaps TRBD1 (5 bases). This chain's CDR3 is CSARWGAEAFF. The DNA for the CDR3 is TGCAGTGCTAGATGGGGGGCTGAAGCTTTCTTT.